This T cell receptor beta chain came from a study of beta chain features in type 1 diabetes (dated by TCRdb to 2017 to 2018). Describing the broader study: No differences in mean age, gender distribution, total cell number or subset yield were found between patients and healthy donors. Across all samples, almost 110 million sorted cells were examined, and cell number per subset correlated strongly with RNA yield. In the study, TCRB repertoires of sorted circulating CD4+ T cell subsets from recently diagnosed type 1 diabetes patients were compared with those of matched healthy donors. Whereas all 30 or so donors provided naive and central memory subsets, regulatory and stem cell-like memory subsets were isolated from just 8 patients and about 8 healthy donors.

Broader findings and caveats from the paper: Naive, central memory and regulatory TCRB repertoires appeared more similar among patients than among healthy donors. Type 1 diabetes patients showed a moderate but significant shortening of TCRB CDR3 length in all four CD4+ subsets. Because cDNA was sequenced instead of genomic DNA, highly expressing activated cells could be over-represented, though the groups showed no difference in activation or CD3 levels. Fewer insertions and more nucleotide deletions at VDJ recombination sites were observed in patients with type 1 diabetes, implying thymic rearrangement abnormalities. PCR might favor shorter templates, but patient and control samples were amplified and corrected together, so any skew would affect both groups equally. Because the HLA sub-analyses included only small numbers of individuals, any influence of HLA type on TCRB rearrangement was left unresolved.

Germline trimming: 6 bases from V, 5 bases from J; junction bases outside gene matches: 6. Including cysteine and phenylalanine, the CDR3 has 13 amino acids. The retained sequence is limited to the CDR3, 39 bases, with the frame set at the first base. The CDR1 and CDR2 encoded by the germline V gene (reference sequence) are MNHNY and SVGAGI. In this sample, this clone turned up a few times. Its antigen target is currently unknown. No per-base quality is available; no much larger clone lies one base away. The entire isolated RNA was reverse transcribed using the High Capacity cDNA Reverse Transcription Kit, and thus expressed TCRB transcripts were sequenced. Deep immunoSEQ sequencing was performed on naive, central memory and regulatory T cell samples, with an average of approximately 3.9 million total reads per sample. Sorted cells were lysed in RLT buffer and RNA was extracted with DNase-treated RNeasy Micro or Mini kits, depending on cell number. Each cell subset was processed separately to prevent cross-contamination, with patient and healthy donor samples processed together. Using the immunoSEQ multiplex PCR, TCRB sequences were amplified from cDNA into 87-bp fragments spanning the CDR3 region. The amplicons were sequenced using the Illumina HiSeq platform. In the paper's pipeline: Synthetic template baselines were used to correct PCR bias computationally, reads within Hamming distance 2 were collapsed, and singletons that could not be merged were discarded. By aligning reads against IMGT, V, D and J genes, CDR3 length, and insertions or deletions at six rearrangement sites were assigned. Within each subset, clonotype counts were normalized to sorted cell number, after which true diversity and Gini coefficients were computed with the tcR R package. The overlap coefficient, calculated on TCRB nucleotide sequences, was used to quantify repertoire sharing. Out-of-frame TCRB sequences from naive cells were analyzed to stand in for the pre-selection repertoire. TCRdb's version of the immuneACCESS table is confined to in-frame rearrangements and falls short of the full clone set. An unresolved V gene accounts for under half of the shortfall where checked; the remainder is of unknown origin. That table gives V, J and clone size, and the DNA gave D and trimming. This sample is represented by 250,000 to 300,000 clones; around 22% of them were singletons. The top ten hold more than 0.009% of the sample.

From each donor, a single peripheral blood sample of 95 to 150 mL on average was drawn into heparinised tubes. A BD FACSAria II was used to sort naive, central memory, regulatory and stem cell-like memory CD4+ T cells with a panel that included CD45RO, CCR7, CD25, CD127, CD95 and CD27. Every sorted population had a purity above 95%. PBMCs were isolated immediately by Lymphoprep density gradient centrifugation and stained directly without culture. To minimize batch effects, samples were stained and sorted in pairs, one healthy donor with one patient per experiment. The rearranged chain carries TRBV6-6 and TRBJ2-7; the central 8 bases match TRBD2. This receptor was taken from a woman in her 30s with type 1 diabetes. The sample was naive CD4+ T cells from blood. The cell subset or site label corresponds to: true naive CD4+ T cells. The CDR3 protein: CASSWAGGDEQYF. The bases read TGTGCCAGCAGCTGGGCGGGGGGCGACGAGCAGTACTTC.